Shown below are 30 T cell receptor beta chains from a single sample sequenced in a study of cytomegalovirus exposure and HLA in healthy donors. It was with 60 Vbeta and 13 Jbeta primers that the PCR ran. Measured with immunoSEQ multiplex PCR; TCRdb has only the in-frame clones, and not every one. The sample holds under 150,000 clones, almost 85% seen once. The sequenced sample consisted of PBMCs. These receptors all come from a boy between 2 and 10 years old in good health and CMV-seronegative.

The genes are TRBV5-1 and TRBJ1-2; 7 nucleotides match TRBD1. Germline CDR1 SGHRS, CDR2 YFSETQ. Trimming cost V 3 bases and J 3 bases; bases outside gene matches: 8. The CDR3 contains 15 residues. For the CDR3, the DNA is TGCGCCAGCAGCTCGCGACAGGGTGGGGACTATGGCTACACCTTC. It specifies CASSSRQGGDYGYTF.

This clone has just a few counts. The chain links TRBV6-5 to TRBJ1-2; D gene unclear. CDR1 and CDR2 (germline): MNHEY, SVGAGI. Trimming removed 6 bases from V and 1 base from J, with 15 bases in between. CDR3 length: 15 residues. CDR3 sequence: CASSALHSFNYGYTF. The CDR3 DNA reads TGTGCCAGCAGCGCCCTACATAGCTTTAACTATGGCTACACCTTC.

The V gene is TRBV27, the J gene TRBJ1-2; 7 positions agree with TRBD1. This CDR3 has 13 residues. With 5 bases clipped from V and 4 bases from J, the junction kept 4 bases outside the gene matches. Germline CDR1 and CDR2: MNHEY and SMNVEV (reference sequence). CDR3 nucleotides: TGTGCCAGCAGTCCAGGGGGGCCCTATGGCTACACCTTC. This sequence encodes CASSPGGPYGYTF.

The J gene is TRBJ2-2, the V gene TRBV6-1, with D tentatively TRBD1 (6 bases). V was trimmed by 7 bases and J by 4 bases, leaving 13 bases between them. The CDR3 has 14 residues. Germline V gene data show CDR1 as MNHNS and CDR2 as SASEGT. The DNA for the CDR3 is TGTGCCAGCAACTCAGGGGAAGCCACCGGGGAGCTGTTTTTT. This sequence encodes CASNSGEATGELFF.

The chain is built from TRBV2 and TRBJ2-1; 9 positions match TRBD2. The V segment lost 7 bases and the J segment 4 bases; nucleotides outside the gene matches: 2. The CDR3 is made up of 13 amino acids. From germline, CDR1 is SNHLY and CDR2 FYNNEI. The CDR3 nucleotides are TGTGCCAGCAAGACTAGCGGTTACAATGAGCAGTTCTTC. It is translated as CASKTSGYNEQFF.

The V and J genes are TRBV7-2 and TRBJ2-5; 15 bases are a match to TRBD2. V shed 2 bases, J shed 1 base, and the junction held 8 bases outside the gene matches. Germline CDR1 SGHTA, CDR2 FQGNSA. CDR3 length: 19 amino acids. For the CDR3, the DNA is TGTGCCAGCAGCTTAAAGGGACTAGCGGGGGGCCTACCCCAAGAGACCCAGTACTTC. Translating it yields CASSLKGLAGGLPQETQYF.

The chain recombines TRBV27 with TRBJ1-2; D is perhaps TRBD1 (6 bases). Trimming cost V 8 bases and J 7 bases, with 20 bases left between them. Germline CDR1 and CDR2: MNHEY and SMNVEV (reference sequence). The CDR3 is 14 residues long. CDR3 sequence: CASAASEDRSGYTF. CDR3 DNA: TGTGCCAGCGCCGCCTCGGAGGACAGAAGTGGCTACACCTTC.

This clone was detected many times. J is TRBJ2-6 and V is TRBV5-1; D might be TRBD1 (5 bases). This CDR3 is 15 amino acids long. Trimming removed 3 bases at V and 2 bases at J, with 9 bases between. The germline V gene has CDR1 SGHRS and CDR2 YFSETQ. For the CDR3, the DNA is TGCGCCAGCAGCTCACCAGGGACTGGGGCCAACGTCCTGACTTTC. Translating it yields CASSSPGTGANVLTF.

The chain employs TRBV18 and TRBJ2-5, with a tentative D call TRBD2 (5 bases). The CDR3 has 12 amino acids. Trimming pared 6 bases from V and 5 bases from J, leaving 10 bases between. Germline loops: CDR1 KGHSH, CDR2 LQKENI. DNA for the CDR3: TGTGCCAGCTCTCCCACGGGGGAGACCCAGTACTTC. It codes for CASSPTGETQYF.

This clone was observed a few times. The genes are TRBV4-2 and TRBJ2-3; 7 nucleotides match TRBD2. CDR1 is LGHNA and CDR2 is YNFKEQ in the germline V gene. With 3 bases clipped from V and 2 bases from J, the junction kept 5 bases outside the gene matches. The CDR3 is 15 residues long. CDR3 amino acids: CASSQAGEPTDTQYF. In nucleotides, the CDR3 is TGTGCCAGCAGCCAGGCGGGGGAACCCACAGATACGCAGTATTTT.

This clone was recorded once. J is TRBJ2-5 and V is TRBV5-5; 8 nucleotides agree with TRBD2. The length of the CDR3 is 15 residues. Germline V gene sequence: CDR1 SGHKS, CDR2 YYEKEE (reference sequence). The V and J ends lost 5 bases and 5 bases, in that order; junction bases with no gene match: 11. In DNA form, the CDR3 reads TGTGCCAGCAGAAGTGCCGCGGGAGGAGGGGAGACCCAGTACTTC. This sequence encodes CASRSAAGGGETQYF.

This clone was seen only a few times. J is TRBJ1-5 and V is TRBV7-2; possibly TRBD1 for D (5 bases). The V end was cut by 3 bases, the J end by 5 bases, with 8 bases between. Germline V gene lookup returns CDR1 SGHTA and CDR2 FQGNSA. This CDR3 comprises 13 residues. The CDR3, as DNA: TGTGCCAGCAGCTTGACAGCCGATCAGCCCCAGCATTTT. Translation gives CASSLTADQPQHF.

The V and J genes are TRBV27 and TRBJ2-5; possible D gene TRBD1, 5 bases. The germline CDR1 and CDR2 sequences are MNHEY and SMNVEV (reference sequence). The CDR3 runs 15 residues. V lost 9 bases to trimming and J lost 2 bases, with 19 bases between them. CDR3 nucleotides: TGTGCCAGTTTGCCCCCTGGGGCACCTCAAGAGACCCAGTACTTC. Encoded protein: CASLPPGAPQETQYF.

The chain's CDR3 is CASSGQGPGELFF. CDR3 nucleotide sequence: TGCGCCAGCAGTGGACAGGGCCCCGGGGAGCTGTTTTTT. The chain couples TRBV10-1 to TRBJ2-2; 7 nucleotides line up with TRBD1. V lost 4 bases and J lost 6; bases outside the gene matches: 2. The CDR3 length is 13 residues. Germline CDR1 reads WNHNN; CDR2 reads SYGVQD (reference sequence).

This clone was picked up a small number of times. DNA of the CDR3: TGTGCCAGCAGTTACTCCTACAGGGGCGAGCAGTACGTC. Its protein is CASSYSYRGEQYV. The chain combines TRBV6-5 with TRBJ2-7; 7 nucleotides match TRBD1. The germline CDR1 and CDR2 sequences are MNHEY and SVGAGI. The CDR3 consists of 13 residues. Trimming removed 0 bases from V and 6 bases from J; junction bases left unmatched: 2.

The rearrangement uses TRBV30 and TRBJ2-1, with 7 bases fitting TRBD2. Germline V gene lookup returns CDR1 GTSNPN and CDR2 SVGIG (reference sequence). The CDR3 covers 14 residues. V trimming: 3 bases; J trimming: 7 bases; junction bases outside the gene matches: 9. DNA for the CDR3: TGTGCCTGGAGGATCAGCGGGAACTGGAATGAGCAGTTCTTC. Translation gives CAWRISGNWNEQFF.

CDR3 coding DNA: TGCGCCAGCAGCACTGGAGAAGCACGGCAGCCCCAGCATTTT. This translates into CASSTGEARQPQHF. The J gene is TRBJ1-5, the V gene TRBV5-1; no reliable D call. Trimming pared 4 bases from V and 7 bases from J, leaving 15 bases between. CDR1 is SGHRS, CDR2 YFSETQ, per germline. This CDR3 is built from 14 residues.

V gene TRBV28 combines with J gene TRBJ2-5; TRBD1 agrees at 9 bases. Per germline, CDR1 MDHEN and CDR2 SYDVKM. The V and J ends lost 4 bases and 5 bases, in that order; junction bases with no gene match: 5. The CDR3 totals 14 residues. CDR3 sequence: CASSSDRGAETQYF. For the CDR3, the DNA is TGTGCCAGCAGTTCCGACAGGGGGGCGGAGACCCAGTACTTC.

This chain uses TRBV19 with TRBJ2-1, with TRBD2 identical over 7 bases. The J segment lost 2 bases and the V segment lost 7 bases, leaving 8 bases of the junction unmatched. The CDR3 has 15 residues. Germline V gives CDR1 LNHDA, CDR2 SQIVND (reference sequence). Written as DNA, the CDR3 is TGTGCCAGTATCGCGGGAGCCGAGCCCTACAATGAGCAGTTCTTC. The encoded protein is CASIAGAEPYNEQFF. The full variable domain, with the rest looked up from reference TRBV19 and TRBJ2-1, is DGGITQSPKYLFRKEGQNVTLSCEQNLNHDAMYWYRQDPGQGLRLIYYSQIVNDFQKGDIAEGYSVSREKKESFPLTVTSAQKNPTAFYLCASIAGAEPYNEQFFGPGTRLTVL.

V usage is TRBV5-1 and J usage is TRBJ1-3; 7 nucleotides agree with TRBD1. CDR3 length: 18 residues. J lost 0 bases, V lost 3 bases, and 12 bases had no gene match. Per the germline V gene, CDR1 is SGHRS and CDR2 is YFSETQ. CDR3 amino acids: CASSSDRLTGTSGNTIYF. The CDR3 region has the DNA TGCGCCAGCAGCTCTGACCGCCTGACAGGGACCTCTGGAAACACCATATATTTT.

J is TRBJ1-3 and V is TRBV10-3; tentative D call: TRBD1 (6 bases). CDR1 and CDR2 (germline): ENHRY, SYGVKD. This CDR3 has 17 amino acids. The V and J ends lost 1 base and 3 bases respectively, with 16 bases between them. The CDR3 protein is CAISEFPGGASGNTIYF. For the CDR3, the DNA is TGTGCCATCAGTGAGTTCCCGGGGGGGGCAAGTGGAAACACCATATATTTT.

The chain links TRBV11-3 to TRBJ2-3; TRBD1 matches 8 bases. The CDR3 has 16 residues. The J segment lost 4 bases and the V segment lost 0 bases, leaving 6 bases of the junction unmatched. CDR1 and CDR2 (germline): SGHNT, YENEEA. The CDR3 coding sequence is TGTGCCAGCAGCTTAGATTTGACAGGGGCTCCAGATACGCAGTATTTT. Its translation: CASSLDLTGAPDTQYF.

This chain links TRBV11-2 with TRBJ1-2, with 8 bases fitting TRBD1. J lost 6 bases, V lost 5 bases, and 5 bases had no gene match. The germline V gene encodes CDR1 SGHAT and CDR2 FQNNGV. The CDR3 extends over 13 amino acids. CDR3: CASSARTGNGYTF. The CDR3 DNA is TGTGCCAGCAGCGCCCGGACAGGGAATGGCTACACCTTC.

V gene TRBV19 combines with J gene TRBJ1-1, with D uncertain. V shed 5 bases and J shed 5 bases, with 12 bases lying between them. CDR3 length equals 13 residues. The germline CDR1 and CDR2 sequences are LNHDA and SQIVND (reference sequence). The CDR3 region has the DNA TGTGCCAGTAGTGAACTCGTCGGTACTGAAGCTTTCTTT. Protein sequence: CASSELVGTEAFF.

This clone was seen only once. V gene TRBV5-1 combines with J gene TRBJ1-1; D ambiguous. The CDR3 runs 13 residues. Trimming cost V 0 bases and J 7 bases, with 10 bases left between them. The germline V gene encodes CDR1 SGHRS and CDR2 YFSETQ. The CDR3 DNA is TGCGCCAGCAGCTTGGAAGAGGGTATTGAAGCTTTCTTT. Amino acids: CASSLEEGIEAFF.

The rearrangement joins TRBV11-2 to TRBJ1-3, with D uncertain. The CDR3 contains 16 residues. Trimming stripped 4 bases from V and 0 bases from J, with 13 bases between. Germline V CDR1 and CDR2: SGHAT, FQNNGV. The CDR3 is CASSSLQLPSGNTIYF. The CDR3 DNA reads TGTGCCAGCAGCTCCTTACAGCTACCCTCTGGAAACACCATATATTTT.

V gene TRBV19 combines with J gene TRBJ2-5; TRBD2 matches 8 bases. The germline V gene encodes CDR1 LNHDA and CDR2 SQIVND (reference sequence). The CDR3 is 17 amino acids. V was clipped by 3 bases and J by 5 bases; unmatched bases: 14. The CDR3 protein is CASSMWGTGLVSETQYF. The DNA of the CDR3 is TGTGCCAGTAGTATGTGGGGGACGGGACTAGTTTCGGAGACCCAGTACTTC.

This clone was counted a single time. The CDR3 sequence: CASSSTAGYEQYF. The CDR3 DNA sequence: TGTGCCAGCAGCTCCACCGCGGGCTACGAGCAGTACTTC. The chain joins TRBV7-3 to TRBJ2-7, with a weak D call TRBD2 (5 bases). This CDR3 has 13 residues. The V end was cut by 4 bases, the J end by 3 bases, with 10 bases between. The germline gives CDR1 SGHTA, CDR2 FQGTGA.

The chain recombines TRBV5-6 with TRBJ2-7; TRBD2 might be the D (5 bases). Trimming cost V 0 bases and J 4 bases, with 11 bases left between them. The CDR3 has 14 residues. Germline lookup yields CDR1 SGHDT and CDR2 YYEEEE. CDR3 bases: TGTGCCAGCAGCTTGGTACGGGGTGGATACGAGCAGTACTTC. Protein: CASSLVRGGYEQYF.

The DNA of the CDR3 is TGTGCCATCAGGCGCGGGAGGGCCGATGAGCAGTTCTTC. It yields the protein CAIRRGRADEQFF. The chain couples TRBV10-3 to TRBJ2-1, with 9 bases matching TRBD2. This CDR3 is 13 amino acids long. V shed 6 bases and J 8 bases; nucleotides not matched to a gene: 5. Germline values: CDR1 ENHRY, CDR2 SYGVKD.